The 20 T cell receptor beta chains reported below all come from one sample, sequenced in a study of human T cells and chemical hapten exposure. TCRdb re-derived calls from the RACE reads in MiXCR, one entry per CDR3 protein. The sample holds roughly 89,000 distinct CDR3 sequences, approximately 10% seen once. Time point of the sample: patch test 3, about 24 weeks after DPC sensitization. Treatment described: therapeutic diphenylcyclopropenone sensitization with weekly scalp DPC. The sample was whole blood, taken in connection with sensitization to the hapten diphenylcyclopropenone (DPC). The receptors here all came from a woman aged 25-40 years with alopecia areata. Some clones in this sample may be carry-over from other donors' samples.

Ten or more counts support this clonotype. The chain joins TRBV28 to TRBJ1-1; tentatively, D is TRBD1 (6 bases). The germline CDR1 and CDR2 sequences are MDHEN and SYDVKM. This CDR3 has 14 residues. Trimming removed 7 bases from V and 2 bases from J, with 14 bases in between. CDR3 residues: CASTLRGTNTEAFF. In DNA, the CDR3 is TGTGCCAGCACCCTCAGGGGTACTAACACTGAAGCTTTCTTT.

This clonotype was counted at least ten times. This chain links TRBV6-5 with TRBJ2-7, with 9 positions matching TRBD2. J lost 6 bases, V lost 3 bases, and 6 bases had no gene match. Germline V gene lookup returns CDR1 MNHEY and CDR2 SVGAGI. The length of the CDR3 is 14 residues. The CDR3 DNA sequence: TGTGCCAGCAGTTATGGCGGGGGGGCCTTCGAGCAGTACGTC. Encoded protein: CASSYGGGAFEQYV.

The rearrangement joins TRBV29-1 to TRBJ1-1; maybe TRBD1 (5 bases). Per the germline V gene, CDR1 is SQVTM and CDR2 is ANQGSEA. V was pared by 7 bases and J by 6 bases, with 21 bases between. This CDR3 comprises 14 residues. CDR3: CSAKREGHVPEAFF. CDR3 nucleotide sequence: TGCAGCGCCAAAAGGGAGGGGCATGTCCCTGAAGCTTTCTTT.

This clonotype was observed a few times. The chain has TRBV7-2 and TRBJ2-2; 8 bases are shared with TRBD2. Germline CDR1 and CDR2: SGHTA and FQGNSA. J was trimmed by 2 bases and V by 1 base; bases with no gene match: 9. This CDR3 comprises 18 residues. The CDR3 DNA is TGTGCCAGCAGCTTAGACTATAGGGGACTAGGAAACACCGGGGAGCTGTTTTTT. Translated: CASSLDYRGLGNTGELFF.

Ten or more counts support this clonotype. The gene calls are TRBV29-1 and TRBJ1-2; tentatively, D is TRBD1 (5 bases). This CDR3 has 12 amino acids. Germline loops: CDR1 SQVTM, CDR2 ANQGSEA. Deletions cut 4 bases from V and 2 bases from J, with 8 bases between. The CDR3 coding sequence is TGCAGCGTTGCGGGGCAGAACTATGGCTACACCTTC. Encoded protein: CSVAGQNYGYTF.

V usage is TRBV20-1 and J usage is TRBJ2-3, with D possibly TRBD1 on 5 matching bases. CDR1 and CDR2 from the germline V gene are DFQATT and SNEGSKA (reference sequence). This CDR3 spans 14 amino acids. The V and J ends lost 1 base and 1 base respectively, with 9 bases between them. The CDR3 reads CSARVQGGTDTQYF. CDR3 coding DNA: TGCAGTGCTAGAGTCCAGGGCGGCACAGATACGCAGTATTTT.

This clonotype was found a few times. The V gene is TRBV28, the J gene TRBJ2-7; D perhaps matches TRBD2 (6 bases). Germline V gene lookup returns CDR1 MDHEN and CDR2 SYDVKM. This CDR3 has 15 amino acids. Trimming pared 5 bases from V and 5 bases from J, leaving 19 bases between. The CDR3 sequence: CASSPAQAGIHEQYV. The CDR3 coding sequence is TGTGCCAGCAGTCCGGCCCAAGCGGGTATCCACGAGCAGTACGTC.

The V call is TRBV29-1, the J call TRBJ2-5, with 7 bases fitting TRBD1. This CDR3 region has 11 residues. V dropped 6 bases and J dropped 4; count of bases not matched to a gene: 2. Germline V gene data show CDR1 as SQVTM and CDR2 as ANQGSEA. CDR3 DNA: TGCAGCGTCGGACAGGTAGAGACCCAGTACTTC. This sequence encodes CSVGQVETQYF.

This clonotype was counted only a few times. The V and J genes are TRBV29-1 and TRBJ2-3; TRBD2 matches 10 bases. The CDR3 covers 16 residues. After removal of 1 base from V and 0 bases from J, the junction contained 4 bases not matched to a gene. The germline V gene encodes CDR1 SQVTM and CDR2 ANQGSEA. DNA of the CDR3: TGCAGCGTTGAAGTCCTGACTAGCGGGAGCACAGATACGCAGTATTTT. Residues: CSVEVLTSGSTDTQYF.

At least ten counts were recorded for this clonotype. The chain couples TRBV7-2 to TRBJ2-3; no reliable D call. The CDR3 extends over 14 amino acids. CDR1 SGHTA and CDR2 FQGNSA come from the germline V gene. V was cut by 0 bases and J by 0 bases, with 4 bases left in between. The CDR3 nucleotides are TGTGCCAGCAGCTTAGCGACTAGCACAGATACGCAGTATTTT. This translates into CASSLATSTDTQYF.

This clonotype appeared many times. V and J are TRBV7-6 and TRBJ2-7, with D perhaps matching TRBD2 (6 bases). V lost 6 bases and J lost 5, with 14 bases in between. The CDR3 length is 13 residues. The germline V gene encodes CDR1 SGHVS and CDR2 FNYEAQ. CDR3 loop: CASSSGDGNEQYF. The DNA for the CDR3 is TGTGCCAGCAGTTCGGGGGACGGCAACGAGCAGTACTTC.

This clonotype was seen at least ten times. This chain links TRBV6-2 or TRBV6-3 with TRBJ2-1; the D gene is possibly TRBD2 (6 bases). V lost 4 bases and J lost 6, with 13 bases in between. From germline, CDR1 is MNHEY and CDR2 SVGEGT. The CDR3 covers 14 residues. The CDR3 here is CASSWRAGRNEQFF. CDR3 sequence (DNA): TGTGCCAGCAGTTGGAGGGCTGGGCGCAATGAGCAGTTCTTC.

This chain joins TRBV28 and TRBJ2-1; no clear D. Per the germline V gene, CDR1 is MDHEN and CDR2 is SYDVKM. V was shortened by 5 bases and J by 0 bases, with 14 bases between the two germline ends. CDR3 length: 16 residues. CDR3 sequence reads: CASSLPDPRSYNEQFF. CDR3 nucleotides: TGTGCCAGCAGTCTTCCGGATCCCCGCTCCTACAATGAGCAGTTCTTC.

CDR3 residues: CASSHRDQPQHF. The CDR3 nucleotides read TGTGCCAGCAGCCACAGGGACCAGCCCCAGCATTTT. The rearrangement uses TRBV11-3 and TRBJ1-5; TRBD1 is a possible D gene (6 bases). This CDR3 is built from 12 residues. Trimming removed 5 bases at V and 7 bases at J, with 9 bases between. Germline values: CDR1 SGHNT, CDR2 YENEEA.

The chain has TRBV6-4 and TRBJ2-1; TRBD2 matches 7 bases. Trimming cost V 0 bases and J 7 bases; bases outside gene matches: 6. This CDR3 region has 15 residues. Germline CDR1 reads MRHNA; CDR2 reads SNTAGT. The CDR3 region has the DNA TGTGCCAGCAGTGACTCTGGGGAGGGTAGGAATGAGCAGTTCTTC. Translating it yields CASSDSGEGRNEQFF.

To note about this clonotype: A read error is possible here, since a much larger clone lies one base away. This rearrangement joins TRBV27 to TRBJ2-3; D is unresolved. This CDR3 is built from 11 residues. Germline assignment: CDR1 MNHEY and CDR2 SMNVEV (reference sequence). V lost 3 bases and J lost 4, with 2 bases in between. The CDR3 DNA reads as TGTGCCAGCAGTTTCGCAGATACGCAGTATTTT. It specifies CASSFADTQYF.

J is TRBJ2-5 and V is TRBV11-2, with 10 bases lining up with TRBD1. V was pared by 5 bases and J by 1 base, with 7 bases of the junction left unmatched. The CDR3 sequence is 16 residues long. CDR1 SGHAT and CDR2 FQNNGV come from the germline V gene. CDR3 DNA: TGTGCCAGCAGCCGCCGGACAGGGGGTTCCCAAGAGACCCAGTACTTC. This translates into CASSRRTGGSQETQYF.

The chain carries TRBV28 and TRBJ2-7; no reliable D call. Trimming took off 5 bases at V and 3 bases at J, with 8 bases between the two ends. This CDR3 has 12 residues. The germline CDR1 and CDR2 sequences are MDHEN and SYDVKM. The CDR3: CASSTAYYEQYF. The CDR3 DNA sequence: TGTGCCAGCAGTACCGCCTACTACGAGCAGTACTTC.

The CDR3 loop reads CASRGLAVSTDTQYF. CDR3 coding DNA: TGTGCCAGCAGGGGACTAGCGGTTAGCACAGATACGCAGTATTTT. The chain has TRBV6-2 or TRBV6-3 and TRBJ2-3; 11 positions match TRBD2. CDR1 and CDR2 (germline): MNHEY, SVGEGT. The CDR3 extends over 15 amino acids. Trimming at V came to 6 bases and at J to 0 bases, leaving 2 bases not matched to a gene.

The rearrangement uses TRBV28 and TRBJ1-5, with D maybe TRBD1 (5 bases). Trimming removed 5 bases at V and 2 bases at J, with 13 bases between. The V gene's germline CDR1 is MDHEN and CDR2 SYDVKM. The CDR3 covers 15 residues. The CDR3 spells CASSSLGDGNQPQHF. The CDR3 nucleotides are TGTGCCAGCAGTAGTTTAGGGGATGGCAATCAGCCCCAGCATTTT.